The 12 T cell receptor beta chains reported below all come from one sample, sequenced in a study of neurological immune-mediated disorders. Each CDR3 protein gets one entry after TCRdb re-called the 5' RACE reads with MiXCR. The sample yields 85,000 to 90,000 distinct CDR3 sequences, approximately 3.5% seen once. The specimen was PBMCs. The receptor set was obtained from a woman in her 50s with multiple sclerosis.

The table lists this clonotype with many counts. The genes are TRBV6-6 and TRBJ2-4, with 13 bases aligning to TRBD2. Germline CDR1 is MNHNY and CDR2 is SVGAGI (reference sequence). CDR3 length: 18 residues. With 2 bases clipped from V and 0 bases from J, the junction kept 4 bases outside the gene matches. The CDR3 sequence is CASSYRLAGGLAKNIQYF. CDR3 DNA: TGTGCCAGCAGTTACCGACTAGCGGGGGGACTAGCCAAAAACATTCAGTACTTC.

This clonotype occurred many times. An end of the junction differs from the germline gene, which may be a read error. CDR3 residues: CASSREKGSWANVLTF. Written as DNA, the CDR3 is TGTGCCAGCAGCCGGGAGAAAGGCTCTTGGGCCAACGTCCTGACTTTC. The chain carries TRBV6-2 or TRBV6-3 and TRBJ2-6; possible D gene TRBD2, 6 bases. The germline V gene encodes CDR1 MNHEY and CDR2 SVGEGT. This CDR3 has 16 residues.

This clonotype was counted only a few times. The chain has TRBV7-3 and TRBJ1-1; weak D call: TRBD1 (6 bases). This CDR3 spans 14 amino acids. V shed 5 bases and J shed 5 bases, with 15 bases lying between them. Germline V gives CDR1 SGHTA, CDR2 FQGTGA. In nucleotides, the CDR3 is TGTGCCAGCAGCCGGTCACAGGGTGGGACTGAAGCTTTCTTT. This translates into CASSRSQGGTEAFF.

In its sample, this clonotype was seen many times. The V gene is TRBV7-2, the J gene TRBJ2-3; a possible D gene is TRBD2 (6 bases). With 4 bases removed from V and 1 base from J, the gap between germline ends came to 15 bases. Germline values: CDR1 SGHTA, CDR2 FQGNSA. This CDR3 spans 16 amino acids. CDR3 amino acids: CASSSTRDPGTDTQYF. In DNA, the CDR3 is TGTGCCAGCAGCTCTACGCGGGACCCCGGCACAGATACGCAGTATTTT. Full variable domain (missing parts from reference TRBV7-2 and TRBJ2-3): GAGVSQSPSNKVTEKGKDVELRCDPISGHTALYWYRQSLGQGLEFLIYFQGNSAPDKSGLPSDRFSAERTGGSVSTLTIQRTQQEDSAVYLCASSSTRDPGTDTQYFGPGTRLTVL.

Ten or more counts support this clonotype. The V call is TRBV5-1, the J call TRBJ2-3; D is possibly TRBD2 (6 bases). Between the trimmed V and J ends, which lost 5 bases and 3 bases, there was a span of 13 bases. The germline V gene has CDR1 SGHRS and CDR2 YFSETQ. There are 14 residues in the CDR3. Written as DNA, the CDR3 is TGCGCCAGCAGTTACGAGCGGGCGACAGATACGCAGTATTTT. Its protein product is CASSYERATDTQYF.

This clonotype was counted many times. V and J are TRBV20-1 and TRBJ1-6; possible D gene TRBD1, 6 bases. The germline V gene has CDR1 DFQATT and CDR2 SNEGSKA (reference sequence). The V gene lost 2 bases and the J gene lost 9 bases, with 14 bases spanning the gap. The CDR3 length is 14 residues. CDR3 sequence reads: CSARPGTQVSPLHF. The CDR3 DNA follows: TGCAGTGCTAGACCGGGGACACAGGTTTCACCCCTCCACTTT.

This clonotype appeared a few times. The J gene is TRBJ2-2, the V gene TRBV5-1, with 7 bases aligning to TRBD2. The CDR3 sequence is 14 residues long. The trim removed 3 bases at V and 7 bases at J, leaving 6 bases unmatched. Looked up from germline, CDR1 is SGHRS and CDR2 is YFSETQ. CDR3 residues: CASSSGTKGGELFF. The CDR3 nucleotides are TGCGCCAGCAGCTCCGGGACTAAAGGCGGGGAGCTGTTTTTT.

There are many counts of this clonotype. The rearrangement links TRBV3-1 to TRBJ2-1, with 9 bases lining up with TRBD2. Germline V gene sequence: CDR1 LGHDT, CDR2 YNNKEL (reference sequence). CDR3 length: 15 residues. Trimming removed 0 bases from V and 8 bases from J; junction bases left unmatched: 5. The CDR3 sequence: CASSQEAGGFDEQFF. The CDR3 DNA follows: TGTGCCAGCAGCCAAGAGGCGGGGGGGTTCGATGAGCAGTTCTTC.

The table lists this clonotype with many counts. This rearrangement joins TRBV10-3 to TRBJ1-5; D is unclear. Trimming shortened V by 3 bases and J by 3 bases, and 9 bases separated the two germline ends. There are 14 residues in the CDR3. Germline V gives CDR1 ENHRY, CDR2 SYGVKD. For the CDR3, the DNA is TGTGCCATCAGTGACGAGGTTACCAATCAGCCCCAGCATTTT. Translating it yields CAISDEVTNQPQHF.

This clonotype was detected ten times or more. The J gene is TRBJ2-7, the V gene TRBV3-1, with D unclear. V shed 2 bases and J shed 3 bases, with 2 bases lying between them. There are 11 residues in the CDR3. Germline CDR1 and CDR2: LGHDT and YNNKEL (reference sequence). CDR3 region: CASSQFYEQYF. In nucleotides, the CDR3 is TGTGCCAGCAGCCAATTCTACGAGCAGTACTTC.

This clonotype occurred many times. The genes are TRBV5-6 and TRBJ1-1; D is ambiguous. The CDR3 has 15 amino acids. The germline V gene has CDR1 SGHDT and CDR2 YYEEEE. Trimming shortened V by 4 bases and J by 1 base, and 14 bases separated the two germline ends. CDR3 amino acids: CASSPVTGRNTEAFF. CDR3 in DNA: TGTGCCAGCAGCCCAGTAACCGGGAGGAACACTGAAGCTTTCTTT.

This clonotype occurred many times. The chain links TRBV20-1 to TRBJ1-4; possibly TRBD1 for D (6 bases). Per germline, CDR1 DFQATT and CDR2 SNEGSKA (reference sequence). CDR3 length equals 14 residues. Trimming shortened V by 6 bases and J by 7 bases, and 18 bases separated the two germline ends. CDR3: CSAPLGHMGEKLFF. The CDR3 DNA follows: TGCAGTGCCCCCCTGGGACACATGGGTGAAAAACTGTTTTTT.